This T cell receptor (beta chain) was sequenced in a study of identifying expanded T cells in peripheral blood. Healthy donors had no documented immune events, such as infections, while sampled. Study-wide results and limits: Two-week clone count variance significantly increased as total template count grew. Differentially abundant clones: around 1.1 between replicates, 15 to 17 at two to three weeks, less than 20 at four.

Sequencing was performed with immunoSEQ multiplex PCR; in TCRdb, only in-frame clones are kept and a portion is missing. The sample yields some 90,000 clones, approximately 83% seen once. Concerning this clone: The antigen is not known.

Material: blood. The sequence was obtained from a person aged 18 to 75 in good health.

In DNA form, the CDR3 reads TGTGCCAGCAGCTTAGGGGCAGGGTGGTACGAGCAGTACTTC. Protein product: CASSLGAGWYEQYF. This sequence joins TRBV11-2 and TRBJ2-7; a weak D match, TRBD1 (5 bases). The germline V gene has CDR1 SGHAT and CDR2 FQNNGV. This CDR3 has 14 amino acids. V lost 1 base and J 4 bases, leaving 11 bases between the germline ends. The variable domain in full, completed from reference TRBV11-2 and TRBJ2-7, reads EAGVAQSPRYKIIEKRQSVAFWCNPISGHATLYWYQQILGQGPKLLIQFQNNGVVDDSQLPKDRFSAERLKGVDSTLKIQPAKLEDSAVYLCASSLGAGWYEQYFGPGTRLTVT.